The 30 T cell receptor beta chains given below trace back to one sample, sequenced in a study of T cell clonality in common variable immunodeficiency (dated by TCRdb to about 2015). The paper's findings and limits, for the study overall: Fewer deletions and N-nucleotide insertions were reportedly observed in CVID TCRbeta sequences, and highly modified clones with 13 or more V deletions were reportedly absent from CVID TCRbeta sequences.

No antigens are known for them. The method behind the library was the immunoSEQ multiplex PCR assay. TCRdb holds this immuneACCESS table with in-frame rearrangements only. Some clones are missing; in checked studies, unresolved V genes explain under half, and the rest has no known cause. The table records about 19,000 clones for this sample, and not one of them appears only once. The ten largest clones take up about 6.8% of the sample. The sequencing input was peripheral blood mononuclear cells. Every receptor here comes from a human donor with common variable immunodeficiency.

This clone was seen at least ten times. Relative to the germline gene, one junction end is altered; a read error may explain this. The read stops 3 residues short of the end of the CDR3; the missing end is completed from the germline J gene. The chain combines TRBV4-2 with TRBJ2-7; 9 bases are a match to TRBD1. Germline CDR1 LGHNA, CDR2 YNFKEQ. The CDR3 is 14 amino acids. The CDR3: CASSPGTGSYEQYF. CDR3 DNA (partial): TGCGCCAGCAGCCCCGGGACAGGGTCCTACGAG.

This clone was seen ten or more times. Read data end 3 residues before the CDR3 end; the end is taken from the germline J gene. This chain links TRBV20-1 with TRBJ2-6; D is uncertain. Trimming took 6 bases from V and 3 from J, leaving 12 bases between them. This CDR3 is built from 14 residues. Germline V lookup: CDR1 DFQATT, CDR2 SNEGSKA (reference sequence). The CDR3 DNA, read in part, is TGCAGTGCCGCCAGGCCCGGTGGGGCCAACGTC. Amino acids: CSAARPGGANV. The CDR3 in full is CSAARPGGANVLTF.

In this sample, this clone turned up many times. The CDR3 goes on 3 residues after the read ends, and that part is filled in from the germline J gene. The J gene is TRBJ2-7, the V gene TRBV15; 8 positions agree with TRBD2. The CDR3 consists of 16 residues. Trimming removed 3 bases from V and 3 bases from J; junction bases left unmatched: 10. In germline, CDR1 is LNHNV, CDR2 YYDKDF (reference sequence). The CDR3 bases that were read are TGTGCCACCAGCAGGGGGGTGACTAGCGCTAACTACGAG. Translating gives CATSRGVTSANYE. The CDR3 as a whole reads CATSRGVTSANYEQYF. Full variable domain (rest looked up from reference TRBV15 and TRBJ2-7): DAMVIQNPRYQVTQFGKPVTLSCSQTLNHNVMYWYQQKSSQAPKLLFHYYDKDFNNEADTPDNFQSRRPNTSFCFLDIRSPGLGDTAMYLCATSRGVTSANYEQYFGPGTRLTVT.

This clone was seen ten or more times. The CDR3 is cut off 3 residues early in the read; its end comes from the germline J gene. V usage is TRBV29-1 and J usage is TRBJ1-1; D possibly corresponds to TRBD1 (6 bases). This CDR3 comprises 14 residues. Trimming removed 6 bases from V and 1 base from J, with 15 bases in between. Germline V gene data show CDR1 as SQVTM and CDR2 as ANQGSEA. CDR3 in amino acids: CSVRGYSKNTEAFF. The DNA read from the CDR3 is TGCAGCGTCAGGGGCTACAGTAAGAACACTGAA.

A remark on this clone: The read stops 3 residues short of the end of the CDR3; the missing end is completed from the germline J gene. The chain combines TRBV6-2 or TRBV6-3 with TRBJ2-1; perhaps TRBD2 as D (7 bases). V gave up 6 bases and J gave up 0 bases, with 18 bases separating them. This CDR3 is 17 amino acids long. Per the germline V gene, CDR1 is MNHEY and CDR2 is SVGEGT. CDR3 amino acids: CASRPRGGPSSYNEQFF. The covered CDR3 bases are TGTGCCAGCAGACCAAGGGGGGGGCCCAGCTCCTACAATGAG.

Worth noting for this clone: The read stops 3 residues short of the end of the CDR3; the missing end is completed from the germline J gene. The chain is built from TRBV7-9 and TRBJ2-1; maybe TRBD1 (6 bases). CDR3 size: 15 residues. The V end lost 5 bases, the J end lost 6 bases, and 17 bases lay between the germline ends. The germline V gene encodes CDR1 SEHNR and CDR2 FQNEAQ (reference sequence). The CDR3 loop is CASSPPGSRGNEQFF. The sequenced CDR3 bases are TGTGCCAGCAGCCCCCCTGGGAGCAGGGGCAATGAG.

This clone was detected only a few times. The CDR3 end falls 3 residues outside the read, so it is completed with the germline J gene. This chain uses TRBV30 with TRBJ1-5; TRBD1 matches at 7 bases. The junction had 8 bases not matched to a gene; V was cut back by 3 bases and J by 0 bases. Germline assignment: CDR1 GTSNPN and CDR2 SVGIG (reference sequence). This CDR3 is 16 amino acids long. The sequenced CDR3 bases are TGTGCCTGGAGGAGACGGGACAGCTTTAGCAATCAGCCC. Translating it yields CAWRRRDSFSNQP. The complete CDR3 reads CAWRRRDSFSNQPQHF.

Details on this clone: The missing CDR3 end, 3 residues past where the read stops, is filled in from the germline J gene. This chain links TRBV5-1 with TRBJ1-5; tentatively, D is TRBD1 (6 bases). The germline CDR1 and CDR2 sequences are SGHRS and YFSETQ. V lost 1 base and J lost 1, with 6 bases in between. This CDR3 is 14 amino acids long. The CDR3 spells CASSLTGSNQPQHF. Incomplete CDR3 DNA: TGCGCCAGCAGCTTGACAGGGAGCAATCAGCCC.

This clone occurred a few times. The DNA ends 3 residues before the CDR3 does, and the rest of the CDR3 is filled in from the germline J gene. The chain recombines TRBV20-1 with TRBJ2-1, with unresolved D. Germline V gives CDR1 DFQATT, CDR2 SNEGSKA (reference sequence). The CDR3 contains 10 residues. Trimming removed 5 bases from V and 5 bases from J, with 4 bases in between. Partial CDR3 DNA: TGCAGTGCTGTTAACAATGAG. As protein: CSAVNNE. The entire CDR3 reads CSAVNNEQFF.

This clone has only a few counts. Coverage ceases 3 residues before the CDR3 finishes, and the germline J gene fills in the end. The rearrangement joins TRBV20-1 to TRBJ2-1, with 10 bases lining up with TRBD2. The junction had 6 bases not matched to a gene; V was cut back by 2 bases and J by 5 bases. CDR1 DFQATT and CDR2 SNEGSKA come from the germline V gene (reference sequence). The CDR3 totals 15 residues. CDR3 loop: CSARMGLAPNNEQFF. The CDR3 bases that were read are TGCAGTGCTAGAATGGGACTAGCGCCCAACAATGAG.

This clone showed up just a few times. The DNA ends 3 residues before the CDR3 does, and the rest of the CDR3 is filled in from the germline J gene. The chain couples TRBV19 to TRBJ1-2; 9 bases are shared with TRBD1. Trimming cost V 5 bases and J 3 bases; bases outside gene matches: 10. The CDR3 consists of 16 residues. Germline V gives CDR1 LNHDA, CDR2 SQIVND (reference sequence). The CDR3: CASSPQRRQGDYGYTF. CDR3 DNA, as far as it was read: TGTGCCAGTAGTCCCCAACGACGACAGGGGGACTATGGC.

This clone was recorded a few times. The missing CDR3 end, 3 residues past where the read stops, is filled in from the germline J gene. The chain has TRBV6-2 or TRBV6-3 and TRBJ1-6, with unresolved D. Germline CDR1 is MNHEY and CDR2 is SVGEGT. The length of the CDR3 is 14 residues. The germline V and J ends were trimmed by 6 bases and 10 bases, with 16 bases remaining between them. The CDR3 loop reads CASRTAIPSSPLHF. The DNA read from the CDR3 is TGTGCCAGCAGAACAGCGATCCCTAGCTCACCC.

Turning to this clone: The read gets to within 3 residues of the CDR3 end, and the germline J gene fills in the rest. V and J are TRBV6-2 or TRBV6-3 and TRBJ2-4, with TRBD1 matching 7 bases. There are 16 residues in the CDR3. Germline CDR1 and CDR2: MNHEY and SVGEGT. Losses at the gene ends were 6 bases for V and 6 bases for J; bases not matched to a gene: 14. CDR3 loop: CASREQGPPNRNIQYF. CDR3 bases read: TGTGCCAGCAGGGAACAGGGGCCCCCTAATAGAAACATT.

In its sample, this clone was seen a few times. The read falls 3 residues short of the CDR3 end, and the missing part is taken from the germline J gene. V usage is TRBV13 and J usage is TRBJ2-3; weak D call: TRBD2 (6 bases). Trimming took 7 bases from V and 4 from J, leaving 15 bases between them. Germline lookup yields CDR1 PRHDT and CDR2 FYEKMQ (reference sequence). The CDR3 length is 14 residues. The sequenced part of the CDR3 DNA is TGTGCCAGCACCGACCCCGCGGGGCCAGATACG. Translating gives CASTDPAGPDT. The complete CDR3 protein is CASTDPAGPDTQYF.

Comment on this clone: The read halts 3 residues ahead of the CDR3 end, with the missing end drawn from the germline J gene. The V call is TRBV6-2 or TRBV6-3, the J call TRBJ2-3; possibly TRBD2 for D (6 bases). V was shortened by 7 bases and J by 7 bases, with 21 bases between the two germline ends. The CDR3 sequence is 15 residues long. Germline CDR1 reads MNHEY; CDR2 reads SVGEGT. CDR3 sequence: CASILAVMGGYTQYF. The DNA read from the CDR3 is TGTGCCAGCATCCTCGCCGTAATGGGGGGTTATACG.

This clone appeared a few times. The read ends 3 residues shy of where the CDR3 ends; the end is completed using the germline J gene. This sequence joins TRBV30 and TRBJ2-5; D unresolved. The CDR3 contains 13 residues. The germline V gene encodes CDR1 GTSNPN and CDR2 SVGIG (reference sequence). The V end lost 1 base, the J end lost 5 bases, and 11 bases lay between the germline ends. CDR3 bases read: TGTGCCTGGAGTGAGGGTTTACCGGAGACC. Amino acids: CAWSEGLPET. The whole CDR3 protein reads CAWSEGLPETQYF.

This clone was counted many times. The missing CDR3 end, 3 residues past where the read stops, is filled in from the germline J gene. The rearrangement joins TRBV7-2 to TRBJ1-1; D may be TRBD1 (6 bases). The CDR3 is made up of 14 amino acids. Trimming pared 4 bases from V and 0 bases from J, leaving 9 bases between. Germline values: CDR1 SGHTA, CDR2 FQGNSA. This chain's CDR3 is CASSWGHLNTEAFF. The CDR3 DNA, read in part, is TGTGCCAGCAGCTGGGGACACCTGAACACTGAA.

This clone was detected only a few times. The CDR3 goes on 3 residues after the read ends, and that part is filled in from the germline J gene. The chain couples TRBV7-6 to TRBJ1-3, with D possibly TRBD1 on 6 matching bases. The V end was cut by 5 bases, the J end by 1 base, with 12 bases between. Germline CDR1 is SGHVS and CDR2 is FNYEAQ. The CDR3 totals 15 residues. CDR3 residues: CASSADSWSGNTIYF. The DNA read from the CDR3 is TGTGCCAGCAGCGCGGACAGTTGGTCTGGAAACACC. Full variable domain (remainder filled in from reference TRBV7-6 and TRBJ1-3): GAGVSQSPRYKVTKRGQDVALRCDPISGHVSLYWYRQALGQGPEFLTYFNYEAQQDKSGLPNDRFSAERPEGSISTLTIQRTEQRDSAMYRCASSADSWSGNTIYFGEGSWLTVV.

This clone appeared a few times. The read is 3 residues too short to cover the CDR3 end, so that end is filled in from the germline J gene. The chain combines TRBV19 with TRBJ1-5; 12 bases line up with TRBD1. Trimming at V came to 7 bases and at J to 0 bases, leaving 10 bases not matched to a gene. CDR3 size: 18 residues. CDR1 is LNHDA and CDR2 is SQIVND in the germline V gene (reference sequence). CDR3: CASMKGQGASYSNQPQHF. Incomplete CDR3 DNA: TGTGCCAGTATGAAGGGACAGGGGGCTTCCTATAGCAATCAGCCC.

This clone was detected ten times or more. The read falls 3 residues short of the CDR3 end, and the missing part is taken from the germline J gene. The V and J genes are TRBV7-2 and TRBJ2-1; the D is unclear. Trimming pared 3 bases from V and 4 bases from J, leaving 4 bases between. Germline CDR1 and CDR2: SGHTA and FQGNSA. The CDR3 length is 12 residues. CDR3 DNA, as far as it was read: TGTGCCAGCAGCTTCTCTTACAATGAG. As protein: CASSFSYNE. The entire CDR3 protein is CASSFSYNEQFF.

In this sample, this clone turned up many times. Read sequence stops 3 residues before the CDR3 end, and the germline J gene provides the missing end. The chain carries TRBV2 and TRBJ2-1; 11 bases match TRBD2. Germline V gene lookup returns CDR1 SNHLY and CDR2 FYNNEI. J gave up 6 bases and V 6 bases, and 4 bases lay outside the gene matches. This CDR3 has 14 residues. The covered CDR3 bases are TGTGCCAGCAGAATAGCGGGGGGGCCCAATGAG. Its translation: CASRIAGGPNE. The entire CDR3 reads CASRIAGGPNEQFF.

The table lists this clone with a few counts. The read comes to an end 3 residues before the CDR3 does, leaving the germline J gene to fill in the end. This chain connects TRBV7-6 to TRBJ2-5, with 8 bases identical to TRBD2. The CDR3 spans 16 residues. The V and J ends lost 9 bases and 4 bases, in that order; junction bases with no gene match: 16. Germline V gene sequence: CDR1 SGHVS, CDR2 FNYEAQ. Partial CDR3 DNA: TGTGCCAGAGGAGAGGGGTGGGGGACTAGGGGAGAGACC. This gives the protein CARGEGWGTRGET. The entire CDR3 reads CARGEGWGTRGETQYF.

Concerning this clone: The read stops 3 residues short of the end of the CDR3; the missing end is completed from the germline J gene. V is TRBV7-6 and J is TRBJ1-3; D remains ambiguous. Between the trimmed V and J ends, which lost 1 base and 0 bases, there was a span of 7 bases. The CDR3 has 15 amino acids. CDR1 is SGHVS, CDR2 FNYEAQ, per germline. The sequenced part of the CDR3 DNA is TGTGCCAGCAGCTTAGGAGTTAGCTCTGGAAACACC. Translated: CASSLGVSSGNT. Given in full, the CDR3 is CASSLGVSSGNTIYF.

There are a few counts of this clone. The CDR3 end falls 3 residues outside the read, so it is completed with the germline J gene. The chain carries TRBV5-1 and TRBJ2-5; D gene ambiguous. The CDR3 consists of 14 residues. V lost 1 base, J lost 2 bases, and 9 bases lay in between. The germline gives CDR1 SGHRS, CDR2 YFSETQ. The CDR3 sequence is CASSLTDFQETQYF. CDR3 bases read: TGCGCCAGCAGCTTGACAGATTTTCAAGAGACC.

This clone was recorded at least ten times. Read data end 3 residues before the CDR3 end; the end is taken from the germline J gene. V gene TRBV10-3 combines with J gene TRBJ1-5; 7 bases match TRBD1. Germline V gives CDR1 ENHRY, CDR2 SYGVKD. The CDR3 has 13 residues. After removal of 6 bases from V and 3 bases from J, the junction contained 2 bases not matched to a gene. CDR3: CAISGTVNQPQHF. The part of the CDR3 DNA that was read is TGTGCCATCAGCGGGACAGTCAATCAGCCC.

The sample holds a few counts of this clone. This chain's CDR3 is CAWAGTQETQYF. The CDR3 DNA, read in part, is TGTGCCTGGGCGGGAACCCAAGAGACC. V and J are TRBV30 and TRBJ2-5; a weak D match, TRBD2 (6 bases). The read ends 3 residues before the CDR3 terminus; that terminus is restored from the germline J gene. Germline V CDR1 and CDR2: GTSNPN, SVGIG (reference sequence). The CDR3 has 12 amino acids. The V and J ends lost 5 bases and 1 base respectively, with 8 bases between them.

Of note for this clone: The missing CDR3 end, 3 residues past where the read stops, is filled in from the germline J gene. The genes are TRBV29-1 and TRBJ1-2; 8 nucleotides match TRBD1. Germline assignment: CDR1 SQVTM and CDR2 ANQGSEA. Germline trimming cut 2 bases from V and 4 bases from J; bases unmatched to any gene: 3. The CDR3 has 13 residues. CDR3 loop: CSVETGGSYGYTF. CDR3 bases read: TGCAGCGTTGAAACAGGGGGTAGCTATGGC.

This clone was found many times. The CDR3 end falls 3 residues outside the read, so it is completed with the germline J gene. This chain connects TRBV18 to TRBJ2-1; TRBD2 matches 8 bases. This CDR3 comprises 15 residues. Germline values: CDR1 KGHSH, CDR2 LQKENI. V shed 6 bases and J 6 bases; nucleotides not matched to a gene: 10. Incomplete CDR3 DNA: TGTGCCAGCTCCCCGAACCCGGGGGGGGGCAATGAG. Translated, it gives CASSPNPGGGNE. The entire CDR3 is CASSPNPGGGNEQFF.

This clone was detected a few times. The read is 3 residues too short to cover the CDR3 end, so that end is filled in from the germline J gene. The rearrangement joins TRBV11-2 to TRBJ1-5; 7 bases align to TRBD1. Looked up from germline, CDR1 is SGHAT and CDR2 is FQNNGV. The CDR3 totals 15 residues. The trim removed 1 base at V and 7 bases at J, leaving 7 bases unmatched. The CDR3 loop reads CASSLGTGPGQPQHF. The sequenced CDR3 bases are TGTGCCAGCAGCTTAGGGACAGGCCCTGGGCAGCCC.

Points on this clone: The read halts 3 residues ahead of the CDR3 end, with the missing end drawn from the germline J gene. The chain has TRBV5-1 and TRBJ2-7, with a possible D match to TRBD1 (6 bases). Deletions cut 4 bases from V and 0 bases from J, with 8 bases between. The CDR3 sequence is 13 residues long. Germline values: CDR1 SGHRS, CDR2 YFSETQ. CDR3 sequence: CASSRDTSYEQYF. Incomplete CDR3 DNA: TGCGCCAGCAGCCGGGACACCTCCTACGAG.